This is a list of T cell receptor beta chains from one sample in a study of graft-versus-host responses after intestinal transplantation. This table comes from immunoSEQ multiplex PCR, and its TCRdb copy is limited to in-frame clones, with some not included. The sample has approximately 77,000 clones; around 93% are singletons. This specimen was PBMCs, taken 98 days after intestinal transplantation. The source of these receptors is a human patient who received an intestinal transplant, so some T cells may come from the graft donor. CDR3s include the opening cysteine and the closing phenylalanine or tryptophan. D genes are given only for firm matches. For some rows the clone size is stated as once, few or many, or as a class when expanded; others skip it.

TRBJ2-5,-,TRBV5-4,TRBD2,CASSPTSGGLQETQYF,TGTGCCAGCAGCCCGACTAGCGGGGGACTCCAAGAGACCCAGTACTTC
TRBJ2-4,-,TRBV5-1,-,CASSLGGTRMDIQYF,TGCGCCAGCAGCTTGGGAGGGACTCGCATGGACATTCAGTACTTC
TRBJ1-2,-,TRBV14,-,CASSQDFEVLDYGYTF,TGTGCCAGCAGCCAAGATTTTGAGGTCCTAGACTATGGCTACACCTTC
TRBJ2-2,-,TRBV21-1,-,CASSKVPGAGSTGELFF,TGTGCCAGCAGCAAAGTACCGGGGGCAGGGAGCACCGGGGAGCTGTTTTTT
TRBJ2-3,-,TRBV11-2,-,CASSLEVTATDTQYF,TGTGCCAGCAGCTTAGAGGTGACAGCCACAGATACGCAGTATTTT
TRBJ2-1,-,TRBV2,TRBD2,CASSDLLSGVHEQFF,TGTGCCAGCAGTGATTTGCTAAGCGGGGTCCATGAGCAGTTCTTC
TRBJ1-2,-,TRBV9,-,CASRSSGTPNYGYTF,TGTGCCAGCAGATCTTCCGGGACACCTAACTATGGCTACACCTTC
TRBJ2-2,-,TRBV7-3,-,CASRDPPNTGELFF,TGTGCCAGCAGGGATCCACCAAACACCGGGGAGCTGTTTTTT
TRBJ2-5,-,TRBV5-1,TRBD2,CASSLGAGGETQYF,TGCGCCAGCAGCTTGGGGGCGGGAGGTGAGACCCAGTACTTC
TRBJ1-1,once,TRBV11-2,-,CASSYSPRNTEAFF,TGTGCCAGCAGCTATAGCCCCAGGAACACTGAAGCTTTCTTT
TRBJ2-1,-,TRBV2,TRBD2,CASSEGGGVTYNEQFF,TGTGCCAGCAGTGAGGGCGGGGGGGTCACCTACAATGAGCAGTTCTTC
TRBJ1-1,once,TRBV5-5,TRBD1,CASSLAKTGGGTEAFF,TGTGCCAGCAGCTTGGCTAAGACAGGGGGAGGAACTGAAGCTTTCTTT
TRBJ2-7,-,TRBV23-1,TRBD1,CASSQPSGTGGSYEQYF,TGCGCCAGCAGTCAACCCTCTGGGACAGGGGGCTCCTACGAGCAGTACTTC
TRBJ1-2,-,TRBV4-1,-,CASSQDQTDGYTF,TGCGCCAGCAGCCAAGATCAAACGGACGGCTACACCTTC
TRBJ1-5,-,TRBV29-1,-,CSPFSGGLRPQHF,TGCAGCCCCTTTAGTGGGGGGCTCAGGCCCCAGCATTTT
TRBJ2-7,-,TRBV29-1,-,CSVRTALSYEQYF,TGCAGCGTTAGGACAGCCCTTTCCTACGAGCAGTACTTC
TRBJ2-7,-,TRBV5-4,TRBD1,CASSPGQGAYEQYF,TGTGCCAGCAGCCCGGGACAGGGGGCCTACGAGCAGTACTTC
TRBJ2-7,-,TRBV5-1,-,CASSPGTGVLYEQYF,TGCGCCAGCAGCCCCGGAACGGGGGTCCTGTACGAGCAGTACTTC
TRBJ2-7,once,TRBV27,TRBD1,CASSPFPWTGAPYEQYF,TGTGCCAGCAGTCCTTTCCCCTGGACAGGGGCACCCTACGAGCAGTACTTC
TRBJ2-3,-,TRBV5-1,TRBD2,CASSLVAGATDTQYF,TGCGCCAGCAGCTTGGTAGCGGGAGCCACAGATACGCAGTATTTT
TRBJ2-7,-,TRBV15,-,CATSREKSDSRDYEQYF,TGTGCCACCAGCAGAGAGAAAAGCGACAGTCGGGACTACGAGCAGTACTTC
TRBJ2-7,-,TRBV7-6,TRBD2,CASSLELAGTFYEQYF,TGTGCCAGCAGCTTAGAACTAGCGGGAACCTTCTACGAGCAGTACTTC
TRBJ2-4,-,TRBV11-2,-,CASTHDGPGVDIQYF,TGTGCCAGCACACACGACGGCCCCGGAGTAGACATTCAGTACTTC
TRBJ2-7,-,TRBV27,-,CASSPMDSSHYEQYF,TGTGCCAGCAGTCCCATGGACAGCAGTCACTACGAGCAGTACTTC
TRBJ2-2,-,TRBV7-9,-,CASSSGHRPTGELFF,TGTGCCAGCAGCTCGGGACACAGACCCACCGGGGAGCTGTTTTTT
TRBJ2-1,-,TRBV6-1,-,CASSYWTDDEQFF,TGTGCCAGCTCTTACTGGACAGACGATGAGCAGTTCTTC
TRBJ2-7,-,TRBV30,TRBD2,CAWSVPRSGTDEQYF,TGTGCCTGGAGTGTCCCGAGGAGCGGGACGGACGAGCAGTACTTC
TRBJ1-3,-,TRBV4-1,-,CASSQEVGIPGNTIYF,TGCGCCAGCAGCCAAGAGGTGGGCATCCCTGGAAACACCATATATTTT
TRBJ2-3,-,TRBV5-1,-,CASSSRDRTDTQYF,TGCGCCAGCAGCTCTCGGGACCGCACAGATACGCAGTATTTT
TRBJ2-3,-,TRBV29-1,TRBD1,CSVRKGTGTDTQYF,TGCAGCGTCCGGAAGGGGACAGGCACAGATACGCAGTATTTT
TRBJ2-3,-,TRBV7-9,TRBD2,CASSLSGGTDTQYF,TGTGCCAGCAGCTTATCGGGGGGGACAGATACGCAGTATTTT
TRBJ1-6,-,TRBV4-2,TRBD1,CASSQEVAGGAGNSPLHF,TGTGCCAGCAGCCAAGAGGTGGCAGGGGGCGCAGGGAATTCACCCCTCCACTTT
TRBJ2-7,-,TRBV6-6,-,CASSYSGTPSYEQYF,TGTGCCAGCAGTTACTCGGGGACTCCCTCCTACGAGCAGTACTTC
TRBJ2-4,-,TRBV5-1,-,CASRPFLAKNIQYF,TGCGCCAGCAGACCTTTTCTAGCCAAAAACATTCAGTACTTC
TRBJ2-5,-,TRBV30,-,CAWAPGLYQETQYF,TGTGCCTGGGCCCCGGGACTTTACCAAGAGACCCAGTACTTC
TRBJ2-7,-,TRBV6-1,-,CASSRRQGSYEQYF,TGTGCCAGCAGCCGGCGGCAGGGGTCCTACGAGCAGTACTTC
TRBJ2-7,-,TRBV7-9,TRBD2,CASSFRTSGTYEQYF,TGTGCCAGCAGCTTCCGGACTAGCGGAACCTACGAGCAGTACTTC
TRBJ2-1,-,TRBV7-9,TRBD2,CASSRLAGAPGEQFF,TGTGCCAGCAGCCGACTAGCGGGGGCCCCCGGTGAGCAGTTCTTC
TRBJ2-1,-,TRBV19,-,CASSIVGYNEQFF,TGTGCCAGTAGTATAGTTGGCTACAATGAGCAGTTCTTC
TRBJ2-7,-,TRBV7-2,TRBD2,CASSQPTSGSSYEQYF,TGTGCCAGCAGCCAACCGACTAGCGGGAGCTCCTACGAGCAGTACTTC
TRBJ2-2,-,TRBV20-1,-,CSALSGELFF,TGCAGTGCTTTATCCGGGGAGCTGTTTTTT
TRBJ2-2,-,TRBV6-4,-,CASSDSGNTGELFF,TGTGCCAGCAGTGACTCAGGGAACACCGGGGAGCTGTTTTTT
TRBJ2-3,-,TRBV5-1,-,CASSFRTATDTQYF,TGCGCCAGCAGCTTTCGTACCGCCACAGATACGCAGTATTTT
TRBJ2-5,-,TRBV7-8,-,CASSPSLTTSQETQYF,TGTGCCAGCAGCCCATCCCTGACAACCAGTCAAGAGACCCAGTACTTC
TRBJ1-6,-,TRBV28,-,CASSLQGRRPLHF,TGTGCCAGCAGTTTACAGGGGAGGCGACCCCTCCACTTT
TRBJ1-1,-,TRBV2,-,CASRPDAGIMNTEAFF,TGTGCCAGCAGGCCGGACGCGGGGATCATGAACACTGAAGCTTTCTTT
TRBJ2-7,-,TRBV7-9,-,CASSLAGASKGQYF,TGTGCCAGCAGCTTAGCGGGGGCCAGCAAGGGGCAGTACTTC
TRBJ2-1,-,TRBV4-1,TRBD2,CASSQDRGASGGANEQFF,TGCGCCAGCAGCCAAGATCGTGGGGCTAGCGGGGGGGCGAATGAGCAGTTCTTC
TRBJ1-1,few,TRBV6-5,TRBD1,CASSYSRQGGPEAFF,TGTGCCAGCAGTTACTCGAGACAGGGTGGACCTGAAGCTTTCTTT
TRBJ1-4,once,TRBV13,TRBD1,CASSSRDRENEKLFF,TGTGCCAGCAGCTCCCGAGACAGGGAGAATGAAAAACTGTTTTTT
TRBJ2-5,-,TRBV25-1,-,CASSELGAGTEETQYF,TGTGCCAGCAGTGAATTAGGTGCGGGGACAGAAGAGACCCAGTACTTC
TRBJ2-1,-,TRBV2,TRBD2,CASSGGGAYNEQFF,TGTGCCAGCAGTGGCGGGGGGGCCTACAATGAGCAGTTCTTC
TRBJ1-6,-,TRBV4-2,-,CASSQVWGPYNSPLHF,TGTGCCAGCAGCCAAGTTTGGGGCCCCTATAATTCACCCCTCCACTTT
TRBJ2-3,-,TRBV6-4,-,CASSDSAGLDTQYF,TGTGCCAGCAGTGACTCGGCGGGACTGGATACGCAGTATTTT
TRBJ2-2,-,TRBV9,TRBD2,CASSVTAGGTNTGELFF,TGTGCCAGCAGCGTCACAGCGGGGGGCACGAACACCGGGGAGCTGTTTTTT